Listed here are 3 T cell receptor beta chains from one sample, sequenced in a study of T cells in tuberculosis. TCRdb's table, derived via immunoSEQ multiplex PCR, lists solely in-frame clones and lacks some. The data hold tens of thousands of clones, with about 94% observed a single time. The specimen was PBMCs. These TCRs come from a donor aged 10-30 years with latent tuberculosis or without tuberculosis infection. Some clones in this sample may be carry-over from other donors' samples.

This chain uses TRBV10-3 with TRBJ2-4; D may be TRBD1 (5 bases). The CDR3 consists of 13 residues. V was clipped by 0 bases and J by 7 bases, with 7 bases between them. Germline assignment: CDR1 ENHRY and CDR2 SYGVKD. The CDR3 protein is CAISESGRNIQYF. The CDR3 nucleotides read TGTGCCATCAGTGAGTCGGGGCGCAACATTCAGTACTTC.

This clone was seen only once. The gene calls are TRBV7-6 and TRBJ1-2; 10 nucleotides match TRBD1. The V gene end was trimmed by 5 bases and the J gene end by 8 bases; junction bases not matched to a gene: 5. CDR1 is SGHVS and CDR2 is FNYEAQ in the germline V gene. The length of the CDR3 is 13 residues. The CDR3: CASSATTGGGYTF. The CDR3, as DNA: TGTGCCAGCAGCGCCACGACAGGGGGCGGCTACACCTTC.

The chain has TRBV5-1 and TRBJ2-3; a weak D match, TRBD1 (5 bases). Germline CDR1 is SGHRS and CDR2 is YFSETQ. This CDR3 contains 14 residues. The V end was cut by 4 bases, the J end by 5 bases, with 14 bases between. For the CDR3, the DNA is TGCGCCAGCAGCCCGATACAGGTTCGAGATACGCAGTATTTT. Translation gives CASSPIQVRDTQYF.